The entry below gives a single TCR beta chain sequence along with its context. Its antigen is unknown. There are no base qualities to consult, and no much larger clone falls within one base. Other DNA sequences in the same sample also yield this CDR3. The CDR3 contains 15 residues, cysteine and phenylalanine counted. Left in the record is the CDR3 DNA by itself, 45 bases read in frame from the first base. CDR1 LNHNV and CDR2 YYDKDF are derived from the germline V gene (reference sequence). Trimmed from V: 0 bases; trimmed from J: 3 bases; junction bases lacking a gene match: 2. Using the deep immunoSEQ assay, TCR CDR3 regions were amplified from genomic DNA by multiplex PCR. Genomic DNA extracted from each cell subset was distributed evenly over all wells of several immunoSEQ 96-well plates, and each plate served as one replicate. For sorted subsets, approximately 190 ng of genomic DNA, equivalent to roughly 33,000 T cell genomes, went into each replicate PCR. The purified libraries were quantified using a Qubit 3.0 fluorometer, sized with a Bioanalyzer 2100, and then quantified again using the KAPA Library Quantification kit. Each immunoSEQ 96-well plate was sequenced on its own single-read 150-cycle Illumina NextSeq 550 flow cell. Under the source paper's analysis protocol: Because the immunoSEQ output included only junctional sequences and no quality scores, the filtering could not be the same as the filtering used for full-length reads. Sequences were annotated with PyIR, a Python wrapper for IgBLAST v1.9, using IMGT germline references to assign V/J genes and CDR3. Reads were removed for weak V/J assignments (E-value above 1e-6), missing CDR3, stop codons, out-of-frame junctions, or ambiguous translated residues. V3J clonotypes were defined as sequences sharing the same inferred V gene, J gene, and CDR3 amino acid sequence. To compute the percentage overlap between repertoires, the number of shared unique clonotypes was divided by the size of the smaller repertoire. Repertoire richness was assessed with RTK rarefaction, the Chao1 estimator, and Recon v2.1 estimates of unobserved clonotypes. For all TCRbeta clonotypes obtained by the gDNA method from a few donors, generation probabilities were computed with OLGA. The clones in this table, taken by TCRdb from immuneACCESS, are in-frame only. Not every clone is retained; where verified, under half of the shortfall comes from an unresolved V gene, and the cause of the rest is unknown. The D gene and trimming were derived from the DNA, and the V and J assignments and clone size from that table. The sample includes about 2.4 million clones, with around 90% observed a single time. The top ten hold over 0.12% of the sample.

The donors were healthy, HIV-negative adults with no recently reported acute infections or vaccinations. Every donor was a Caucasian adult living in Nashville, Tennessee, USA. CD4+ T cells were enriched by magnetic negative selection; naive cells were then positively selected on CD45RA, and the negative fraction formed the memory subset. After blood collection by leukapheresis, PBMCs were isolated using Ficoll-Histopaque density gradient centrifugation and then cryopreserved in the vapor phase of liquid nitrogen. Purity and quantity of every magnetically sorted T cell population were checked by analytical flow cytometry. From each sorted fraction, genomic DNA was isolated and quantified by UV absorbance on a Nanodrop 2000c. The data originate from a study of shared clonotypes between healthy human individuals (dated by TCRdb to 2020 to 2022). About the full investigation: The cohort comprised a couple of women and a few men aged 18 to 49 years. For each donor, CD4 naive and CD4 memory were each run on three plates, CD8 naive on two plates, and CD8 memory on one plate. To estimate repertoire size and how much clonotype sharing occurs between individuals, the study deeply sequenced the blood TCR repertoires of about 5 healthy adults. Libraries were prepared and TCR repertoires were sequenced by different laboratories using diverse techniques, in order to increase sequencing depth and limit assay-specific biases. Per donor, leukapheresis produced somewhere between about 0.94 and 9.5 billion PBMCs.

What the study reported, not specific to this receptor: When a few donors were compared, the shared fraction of clonotypes was approximately 5% for naive CD4, 3% to 4% for naive CD8, about 2.5% for memory CD4, and less than 0.45% for memory CD8. Pairwise subsampling led to the expectation that sequencing depth would affect the degree of clonotype sharing among donors. The small number of donors limited the genetic and exposure-history diversity represented. Rarefaction of sorted-subset datasets indicated incomplete sequencing despite the large sequencing depth. Only blood was sampled, and tissue TCR repertoires likely differ from those in blood. Estimated clonotype richness was generally larger for naive than for memory subsets. Compared with non-shared clonotypes, the clonotypes found in all four sorted-subset donors had higher generation probabilities.

The TCR was taken from a man aged 18 to 29 in good health. The chain is encoded by TRBV15 joined to TRBJ2-7; the junction holds 10 bases that match TRBD1. The specimen sequenced was naive CD4+ T cells sorted from blood. Reading the label with the study, this specimen's cell subset or site is: CD45RA+ positively selected. The nucleotides read TGTGCCACCAGCAGAGAGGGGACAGGGGTCTACGAGCAGTACTTC. Its product reads: CATSREGTGVYEQYF.